This T cell receptor beta chain comes out of a study of cytomegalovirus exposure and HLA in healthy donors. Turning to the study itself: The Caucasian-associated ancestry cluster held roughly 81% of under 450 genotyped donors.

V lost 8 bases and J 3 bases, leaving 8 bases between the germline ends. This CDR3 spans 11 amino acids. Germline CDR1 is SNHLY and CDR2 is FYNNEI. The PCR was carried out with 60 Vbeta primers and 13 Jbeta primers. Using immunoSEQ multiplex PCR, the repertoire was profiled, and TCRdb retains in-frame clones only, with some absent. The sample includes approximately 160,000 clones, about 81% of them seen just once. Study results and limitations: In all likelihood, a cluster of highly shared sequence variants was a sequencing artifact. For cytomegalovirus status, the classifier reportedly gave diagnoses with high specificity and sensitivity. A later analysis found most CMV-associated TCR beta chains apparently HLA-restricted.

Of note for this clone: Its antigen remains unidentified.

The source is a girl aged 2-10 years in good health and CMV-seropositive. The rearrangement links TRBV2 to TRBJ2-7; possible D gene TRBD2, 5 bases. Sequencing was done on a sample of PBMCs. The CDR3 DNA reads TGTGCCAGCGGTGGGAGCTACGAGCAGTACTTC. This gives the protein CASGGSYEQYF.